The 17 T cell receptor beta chains listed next were all sequenced from one sample in a study of T cell responses to AZD1222 COVID-19 vaccine. Assay: immunoSEQ multiplex PCR; the TCRdb copy retains only in-frame clones and omits some. The table has more than 150,000 clones, 90% seen once. The sequenced sample was peripheral blood, obtained on day 0 of AZD1222 vaccination. Every receptor here comes from an adult in good health.

This chain connects TRBV11-2 to TRBJ2-2; no firm D call. V dropped 2 bases and J dropped 3 bases, with 4 bases sitting between them. CDR1 is SGHAT, CDR2 FQNNGV, per germline. This CDR3 spans 13 amino acids. CDR3 region: CASSLSDTGELFF. CDR3 coding DNA: TGTGCCAGCAGCTTAAGCGACACCGGGGAGCTGTTTTTT.

This clone was seen more than once but under ten times. The J gene is TRBJ1-1, the V gene TRBV11-3; a possible D gene is TRBD1 (6 bases). Trimming removed 4 bases at V and 0 bases at J, with 9 bases between. The CDR3 is 14 amino acids. CDR1 is SGHNT and CDR2 is YENEEA in the germline V gene. The CDR3 coding sequence is TGTGCCAGCAGCTCCAGGGGAATGAACACTGAAGCTTTCTTT. Its translation is CASSSRGMNTEAFF.

The chain combines TRBV2 with TRBJ1-2; D is possibly TRBD1 (5 bases). Germline-derived CDR1 and CDR2 are SNHLY and FYNNEI. The CDR3 contains 15 residues. The ends were cut back, 10 bases at V and 4 bases at J, with 22 bases in the middle. In nucleotides, the CDR3 is TGTGCCACCCAGAGGGGAGAGGGGAGCACCTATGGCTACACCTTC. Translating it yields CATQRGEGSTYGYTF. The whole variable domain, remainder taken from reference TRBV2 and TRBJ1-2, is EPEVTQTPSHQVTQMGQEVILRCVPISNHLYFYWYRQILGQKVEFLVSFYNNEISEKSEIFDDQFSVERPDGSNFTLKIRSTKLEDSAMYFCATQRGEGSTYGYTFGSGTRLTVV.

The J gene is TRBJ2-2, the V gene TRBV5-1, with 7 nucleotides matching TRBD1. CDR1 is SGHRS and CDR2 is YFSETQ in the germline V gene. The length of the CDR3 is 15 residues. The V gene end was trimmed by 0 bases and the J gene end by 4 bases; junction bases not matched to a gene: 3. CDR3 sequence reads: CASSLGGQVTGELFF. In DNA form, the CDR3 reads TGCGCCAGCAGCTTGGGCGGACAGGTCACCGGGGAGCTGTTTTTT.

The V gene is TRBV5-1, the J gene TRBJ2-6; tentative D call: TRBD2 (6 bases). The CDR3 runs to 15 residues. Trimming removed 4 bases from V and 0 bases from J, with 8 bases in between. The germline gives CDR1 SGHRS, CDR2 YFSETQ. In DNA form, the CDR3 reads TGCGCCAGCAGCATGGGGGGCTCTGGGGCCAACGTCCTGACTTTC. Translating it yields CASSMGGSGANVLTF. Variable domain in full (rest from reference TRBV5-1 and TRBJ2-6): KAGVTQTPRYLIKTRGQQVTLSCSPISGHRSVSWYQQTPGQGLQFLFEYFSETQRNKGNFPGRFSGRQFSNSRSEMNVSTLELGDSALYLCASSMGGSGANVLTFGAGSRLTVL.

This chain links TRBV24-1 with TRBJ2-2; TRBD1 agrees at 9 bases. Germline CDR1 and CDR2: KGHDR and SFDVKD. This CDR3 spans 14 amino acids. V shed 9 bases and J 4 bases; nucleotides not matched to a gene: 5. CDR3 in amino acids: CATAGTGTTGELFF. In nucleotides, the CDR3 is TGTGCCACCGCCGGGACAGGGACCACCGGGGAGCTGTTTTTT.

J is TRBJ1-3 and V is TRBV30; D unresolved. The CDR3 runs to 14 residues. Germline V gene data show CDR1 as GTSNPN and CDR2 as SVGIG (reference sequence). V was cut by 0 bases and J by 1 base, with 7 bases left in between. The CDR3 spells CAWSVDGSGNTIYF. CDR3 DNA: TGTGCCTGGAGTGTAGACGGTTCTGGAAACACCATATATTTT.

The gene calls are TRBV18 and TRBJ1-5, with D tentatively TRBD1 (6 bases). The CDR3 spans 14 residues. From germline, CDR1 is KGHSH and CDR2 LQKENI. V gave up 0 bases and J gave up 9 bases, with 12 bases separating them. In nucleotides, the CDR3 is TGTGCCAGCTCACCACCGGACAGCCAAGGGCCCCAGCATTTT. As protein: CASSPPDSQGPQHF. The variable domain in full, with the rest retrieved from reference TRBV18 and TRBJ1-5, is NAGVMQNPRHLVRRRGQEARLRCSPMKGHSHVYWYRQLPEEGLKFMVYLQKENIIDESGMPKERFSAEFPKEGPSILRIQQVVRGDSAAYFCASSPPDSQGPQHFGDGTRLSIL.

The rearrangement joins TRBV7-9 to TRBJ2-4; D is unclear. Germline CDR1 and CDR2: SEHNR and FQNEAQ (reference sequence). This CDR3 has 16 amino acids. Trimming left V 0 bases short and J 6 bases short, with 15 bases between. CDR3 protein: CASSLAGTLPGNIQYF. CDR3 bases: TGTGCCAGCAGCTTAGCCGGAACTCTTCCCGGAAACATTCAGTACTTC.

This chain uses TRBV27 with TRBJ1-5; 7 bases line up with TRBD1. V trimming: 6 bases; J trimming: 4 bases; junction bases outside the gene matches: 6. The CDR3 has 14 amino acids. Per the germline V gene, CDR1 is MNHEY and CDR2 is SMNVEV (reference sequence). Written as DNA, the CDR3 is TGTGCCAGCAGCCGGGACAGCTTAAATCAGCCCCAGCATTTT. Its protein is CASSRDSLNQPQHF.

The rearrangement joins TRBV3-1 (or the pseudogene TRBV3-2) to TRBJ2-2, with D unresolved. Trimming shortened V by 0 bases and J by 7 bases, and 3 bases separated the two germline ends. The CDR3 is 12 residues long. CDR1 is LGHDT and CDR2 is YNNKEL in the germline V gene (reference sequence). Written as DNA, the CDR3 is TGTGCCAGCAGCCAAGAAGTCGGGGAGCTGTTTTTT. Translating gives CASSQEVGELFF.

This clone was picked up many times. V is TRBV3-1 (or the pseudogene TRBV3-2) and J is TRBJ1-4; tentatively, D is TRBD1 (5 bases). Germline CDR1 and CDR2: LGHDT and YNNKEL (reference sequence). The CDR3 spans 15 residues. V dropped 3 bases and J dropped 13 bases, with 21 bases sitting between them. This CDR3 is CASSHRDRPLGGLFF. DNA of the CDR3: TGTGCCAGCAGCCACAGGGACCGACCCCTGGGTGGACTGTTTTTT.

The genes are TRBV1 and TRBJ1-1; TRBD1 is taken as the D call from the table, unchecked against the DNA. TRBV1 corresponds to a pseudogene. This CDR3 contains 14 residues. The CDR3 loop reads CTSSQHRENTEAFF. CDR3 sequence (DNA): TGCACCAGCAGCCAGCACAGGGAGAACACTGAAGCTTTCTTT.

This clone was counted a single time. This sequence joins TRBV5-1 and TRBJ2-7; TRBD1 is a possible D gene (6 bases). The CDR3 has 15 residues. V lost 2 bases, J lost 2 bases, and 14 bases lay in between. Germline lookup yields CDR1 SGHRS and CDR2 YFSETQ. The CDR3 is CASSFGGAKTYEQYF. CDR3 bases: TGCGCCAGCAGCTTTGGGGGCGCAAAAACCTACGAGCAGTACTTC.

As concerns this clone: A junction boundary mismatches the germline segment, possibly from a read error. The chain employs TRBV6-1 and TRBJ2-3, with TRBD2 identical over 11 bases. The CDR3 is 16 residues long. Per the germline V gene, CDR1 is MNHNS and CDR2 is SASEGT. The CDR3 reads CASNELAGGPRDTQYF. The CDR3 coding sequence is TGTGCCAGCAATGAATTAGCGGGAGGGCCTCGGGATACGCAGTATTTT.

The J gene is TRBJ2-7, the V gene TRBV6-6, with D unresolved. This CDR3 contains 13 residues. V lost 6 bases to trimming and J lost 7 bases, with 16 bases between them. Germline assignment: CDR1 MNHNY and CDR2 SVGAGI (reference sequence). In nucleotides, the CDR3 is TGTGCCAGCAGAAACGATGCCTTAGGTGAGCAGTACTTC. Translation gives CASRNDALGEQYF.

V and J are TRBV3-1 (or the pseudogene TRBV3-2) and TRBJ2-5; D may correspond to TRBD1 or TRBD2 (6 bases each). Germline CDR1 LGHDT, CDR2 YNNKEL (reference sequence). The CDR3 loop spans 14 amino acids. Trimming removed 6 bases at V and 3 bases at J, with 14 bases between. CDR3 in amino acids: CASRTRGAEETQYF. The CDR3 DNA reads as TGTGCCAGCAGAACTAGGGGGGCTGAAGAGACCCAGTACTTC.